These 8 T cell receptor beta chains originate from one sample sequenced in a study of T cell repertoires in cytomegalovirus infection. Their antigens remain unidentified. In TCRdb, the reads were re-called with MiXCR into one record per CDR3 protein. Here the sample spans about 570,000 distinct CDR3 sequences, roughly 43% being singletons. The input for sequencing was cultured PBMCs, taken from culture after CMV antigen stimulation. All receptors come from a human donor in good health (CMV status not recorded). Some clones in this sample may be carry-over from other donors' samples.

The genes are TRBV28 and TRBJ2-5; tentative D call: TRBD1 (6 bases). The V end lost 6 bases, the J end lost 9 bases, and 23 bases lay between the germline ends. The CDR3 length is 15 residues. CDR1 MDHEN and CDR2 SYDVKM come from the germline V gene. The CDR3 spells CASSELGGPLGSQYF. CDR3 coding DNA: TGTGCCAGCAGCGAGTTAGGGGGACCCCTAGGGTCCCAGTACTTC.

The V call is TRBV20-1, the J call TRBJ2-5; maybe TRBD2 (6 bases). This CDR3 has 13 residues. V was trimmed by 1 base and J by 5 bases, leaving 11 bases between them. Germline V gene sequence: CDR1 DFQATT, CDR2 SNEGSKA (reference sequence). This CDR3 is CSARVTSMETQYF. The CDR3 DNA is TGCAGTGCTAGAGTAACTAGCATGGAGACCCAGTACTTC.

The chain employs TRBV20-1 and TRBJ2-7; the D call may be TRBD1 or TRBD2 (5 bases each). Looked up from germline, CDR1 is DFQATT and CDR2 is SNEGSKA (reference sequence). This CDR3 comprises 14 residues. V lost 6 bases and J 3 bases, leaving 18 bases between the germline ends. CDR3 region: CSATGARLNYEQYF. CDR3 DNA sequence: TGCAGTGCCACCGGGGCGAGATTAAACTACGAGCAGTACTTC.

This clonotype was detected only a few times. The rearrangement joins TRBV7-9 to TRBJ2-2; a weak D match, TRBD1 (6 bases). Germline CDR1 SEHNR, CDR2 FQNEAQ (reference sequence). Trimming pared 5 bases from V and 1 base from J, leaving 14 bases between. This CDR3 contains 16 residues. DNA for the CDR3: TGTGCCAGCAGCCCCCTCCCGGGACAGAACACCGGGGAGCTGTTTTTT. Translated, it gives CASSPLPGQNTGELFF.

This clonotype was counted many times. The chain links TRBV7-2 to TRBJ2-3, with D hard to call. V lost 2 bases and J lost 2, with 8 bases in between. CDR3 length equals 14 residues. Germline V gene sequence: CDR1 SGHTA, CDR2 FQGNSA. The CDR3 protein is CASSLMQATDTQYF. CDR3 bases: TGTGCCAGCAGCTTAATGCAGGCCACAGATACGCAGTATTTT.

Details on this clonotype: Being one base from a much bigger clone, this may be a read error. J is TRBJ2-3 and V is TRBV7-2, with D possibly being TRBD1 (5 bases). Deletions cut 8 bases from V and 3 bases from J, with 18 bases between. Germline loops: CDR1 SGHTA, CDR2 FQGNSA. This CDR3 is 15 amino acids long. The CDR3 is CASDLVGQGTDTQYF. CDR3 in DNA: TGTGCCAGCGACCTTGTGGGGCAGGGTACAGATACGCAGTATTTT. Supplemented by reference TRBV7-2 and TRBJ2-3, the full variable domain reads GAGVSQSPSNKVTEKGKDVELRCDPISGHTALYWYRQSLGQGLEFLIYFQGNSAPDKSGLPSDRFSAERTGGSVSTLTIQRTQQEDSAVYLCASDLVGQGTDTQYFGPGTRLTVL.

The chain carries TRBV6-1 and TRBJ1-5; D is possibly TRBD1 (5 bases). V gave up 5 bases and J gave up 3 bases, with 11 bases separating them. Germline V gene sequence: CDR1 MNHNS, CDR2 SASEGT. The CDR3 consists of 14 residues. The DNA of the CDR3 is TGTGCCAGCAGTCGAAGAGGGGACAATCAGCCCCAGCATTTT. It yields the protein CASSRRGDNQPQHF.

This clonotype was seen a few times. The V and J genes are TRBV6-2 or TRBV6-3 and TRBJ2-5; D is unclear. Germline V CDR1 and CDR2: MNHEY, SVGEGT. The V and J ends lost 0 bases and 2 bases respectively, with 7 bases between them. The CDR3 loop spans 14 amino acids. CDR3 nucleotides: TGTGCCAGCAGTTACTCGACCCAGCAAGAGACCCAGTACTTC. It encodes CASSYSTQQETQYF.